Shown below are 23 T cell receptor beta chains from a single sample sequenced in a study of identical twins. TCRdb fed the 5' RACE reads into MiXCR, producing one record per CDR3 protein. The table records 400,000 to 500,000 distinct CDR3 sequences, about a fifth of them present only once. Sequencing was done on a sample of naive T cells sorted from blood. These receptors all come from a man aged 50 to 59 in good health.

The rearrangement links TRBV24-1 to TRBJ1-2; no clear D. Germline CDR1 is KGHDR and CDR2 is SFDVKD. Trimming left V 6 bases short and J 6 bases short, with 10 bases between. This CDR3 spans 12 amino acids. This CDR3 is CATSTHPNGYTF. For the CDR3, the DNA is TGTGCCACCAGTACCCATCCAAATGGCTACACCTTC.

There are many counts of this clonotype. The DNA of the CDR3 is TGCAGTGCTAGGCTAGCGGGTTTAAGAGGAGAGACCCAGTACTTC. Translation: CSARLAGLRGETQYF. The V call is TRBV20-1, the J call TRBJ2-5, with TRBD2 matching 8 bases. The CDR3 runs 15 residues. After removal of 3 bases from V and 4 bases from J, the junction contained 10 bases not matched to a gene. Germline loops: CDR1 DFQATT, CDR2 SNEGSKA (reference sequence).

The J gene is TRBJ2-2, the V gene TRBV7-2; D is ambiguous. The length of the CDR3 is 15 residues. Deletions cut 2 bases from V and 1 base from J, with 8 bases between. Germline lookup yields CDR1 SGHTA and CDR2 FQGNSA. CDR3 region: CASSLLPENTGELFF. DNA of the CDR3: TGTGCCAGCAGCTTACTGCCAGAGAACACCGGGGAGCTGTTTTTT. Full variable domain (missing parts from reference TRBV7-2 and TRBJ2-2): GAGVSQSPSNKVTEKGKDVELRCDPISGHTALYWYRQSLGQGLEFLIYFQGNSAPDKSGLPSDRFSAERTGGSVSTLTIQRTQQEDSAVYLCASSLLPENTGELFFGEGSRLTVL.

The chain has TRBV6-1 and TRBJ1-1; the D gene is possibly TRBD1 (6 bases). The V and J ends lost 5 bases and 0 bases respectively, with 10 bases between them. Germline V CDR1 and CDR2: MNHNS, SASEGT. The CDR3 totals 14 residues. The DNA for the CDR3 is TGTGCCAGCAGTCGGGGGCTATTGAACACTGAAGCTTTCTTT. It is translated as CASSRGLLNTEAFF.

This chain uses TRBV28 with TRBJ2-2; no firm D call. The V gene lost 3 bases and the J gene lost 5 bases, with 7 bases spanning the gap. CDR1 and CDR2 (germline): MDHEN, SYDVKM. This CDR3 contains 13 residues. This chain's CDR3 is CASSFYPTGELFF. The DNA of the CDR3 is TGTGCCAGCAGTTTCTACCCAACCGGGGAGCTGTTTTTT. The full variable domain, in which reference TRBV28 and TRBJ2-2 provide the parts outside the CDR3, is DVKVTQSSRYLVKRTGEKVFLECVQDMDHENMFWYRQDPGLGLRLIYFSYDVKMKEKGDIPEGYSVSREKKERFSLILESASTNQTSMYLCASSFYPTGELFFGEGSRLTVL.

This clonotype has more than one count but fewer than ten. V usage is TRBV20-1 and J usage is TRBJ1-2; D is unclear. CDR1 is DFQATT, CDR2 SNEGSKA, per germline (reference sequence). V shed 5 bases and J shed 2 bases, with 15 bases lying between them. The CDR3 spans 14 residues. Here the CDR3 DNA reads TGCAGTGCTCCCGGCCCCGTAAGCAACTATGGCTACACCTTC. Protein sequence: CSAPGPVSNYGYTF.

The gene calls are TRBV4-3 and TRBJ2-2; TRBD2 aligns across 12 bases. Germline loops: CDR1 LGHNA, CDR2 YSLEER. There are 18 residues in the CDR3. V was pared by 0 bases and J by 6 bases, with 8 bases of the junction left unmatched. CDR3 sequence (DNA): TGCGCCAGCAGCCAAGAACCTAGCGGGAGGGCCCGGGCCGGGGAGCTGTTTTTT. Protein: CASSQEPSGRARAGELFF.

In this sample, this clonotype turned up a few times. This chain links TRBV12-3 or TRBV12-4 with TRBJ2-1, with 7 bases fitting TRBD1. This CDR3 region has 13 residues. Trimming removed 4 bases from V and 6 bases from J; junction bases left unmatched: 3. CDR3 protein: CASSSGTVNEQFF. CDR3 bases: TGTGCCAGCAGTTCCGGGACAGTCAATGAGCAGTTCTTC.

A few counts support this clonotype. V gene TRBV9 combines with J gene TRBJ2-2; a weak D match, TRBD1 (6 bases). The CDR3 is made up of 16 amino acids. V lost 0 bases, J lost 0 bases, and 9 bases lay in between. CDR1 and CDR2 (germline): SGDLS, YYNGEE. CDR3 region: CASSVGRGANTGELFF. The CDR3 DNA follows: TGTGCCAGCAGCGTAGGCAGGGGCGCGAACACCGGGGAGCTGTTTTTT.

This clonotype was detected only a few times. For the CDR3, the DNA is TGTGCCAGCAGCGCCGTGGCAGGGGGCTACGAGCAGTACTTC. Protein product: CASSAVAGGYEQYF. This chain uses TRBV7-9 with TRBJ2-7; 7 bases map to TRBD1. V trimming: 5 bases; J trimming: 3 bases; junction bases outside the gene matches: 7. This CDR3 has 14 residues. Germline V gene data show CDR1 as SEHNR and CDR2 as FQNEAQ (reference sequence). The variable domain in full, with the rest retrieved from reference TRBV7-9 and TRBJ2-7, is DTGVSQNPRHKITKRGQNVTFRCDPISEHNRLYWYRQTLGQGPEFLTYFQNEAQLEKSRLLSDRFSAERPKGSFSTLEIQRTEQGDSAMYLCASSAVAGGYEQYFGPGTRLTVT.

This clonotype has at least ten counts. The chain uses TRBV4-2 and TRBJ2-1, with a tentative D call TRBD2 (6 bases). V lost 1 base and J 8 bases, leaving 9 bases between the germline ends. The CDR3 is 13 residues long. Per germline, CDR1 LGHNA and CDR2 YNFKEQ. In nucleotides, the CDR3 is TGTGCCAGCAGCCAAGCGGGAGAGGATGAGCAGTTCTTC. Translated: CASSQAGEDEQFF.

This clonotype was counted between two and nine times. This rearrangement joins TRBV20-1 to TRBJ1-5; weak D call: TRBD1 (6 bases). The CDR3 contains 13 residues. Germline values: CDR1 DFQATT, CDR2 SNEGSKA (reference sequence). The CDR3 sequence is CSAGSGAGQPQHF. Written as DNA, the CDR3 is TGCAGCGCGGGCTCAGGGGCGGGCCAGCCCCAGCATTTT.

The sample holds a few counts of this clonotype. This sequence joins TRBV20-1 and TRBJ2-3; D is uncertain. CDR1 and CDR2 (germline): DFQATT, SNEGSKA (reference sequence). V lost 6 bases to trimming and J lost 4 bases, with 17 bases between them. The CDR3 has 14 residues. CDR3 nucleotide sequence: TGCAGTGCGGATCAGACATCTAGGGCAGATACGCAGTATTTT. This translates into CSADQTSRADTQYF.

This clonotype showed up many times. V is TRBV14 and J is TRBJ2-3, with no clear D. CDR1 and CDR2 (germline): SGHDN, FVKESK. CDR3 length equals 18 residues. The V end was cut by 0 bases, the J end by 2 bases, with 18 bases between. For the CDR3, the DNA is TGTGCCAGCAGCCAAGATTGGCAGTCCGGTGGAGTCACAGATACGCAGTATTTT. Its translation: CASSQDWQSGGVTDTQYF.

The rearrangement links TRBV7-2 to TRBJ2-7; TRBD1 might be the D (6 bases). Trimming shortened V by 2 bases and J by 5 bases, and 10 bases separated the two germline ends. This CDR3 contains 13 residues. The germline gives CDR1 SGHTA, CDR2 FQGNSA. The DNA of the CDR3 is TGTGCCAGCAGCTTACCCTACAGGGACGAGCAGTACTTC. Translating it yields CASSLPYRDEQYF.

The chain carries TRBV5-1 and TRBJ2-1; the D gene is possibly TRBD1 (6 bases). Germline assignment: CDR1 SGHRS and CDR2 YFSETQ. CDR3 length: 19 residues. Trimming removed 2 bases from V and 2 bases from J, with 23 bases in between. CDR3 in DNA: TGCGCCAGCAGCTTAAGAGAAACAGGGTCCCGGTGGACCTACAATGAGCAGTTCTTC. Translating it yields CASSLRETGSRWTYNEQFF.

This clonotype was observed many times. The rearrangement joins TRBV4-3 to TRBJ1-1, with a possible D match to TRBD1 (5 bases). This CDR3 has 14 residues. Germline assignment: CDR1 LGHNA and CDR2 YSLEER. V lost 5 bases and J 4 bases, leaving 14 bases between the germline ends. This CDR3 is CASSFQGGGTEAFF. CDR3 bases: TGCGCCAGCAGCTTTCAGGGTGGGGGCACTGAAGCTTTCTTT.

The genes are TRBV12-3 or TRBV12-4 and TRBJ2-2; D is perhaps TRBD2 (5 bases). Trimming shortened V by 1 base and J by 6 bases, and 12 bases separated the two germline ends. This CDR3 has 15 amino acids. Written as DNA, the CDR3 is TGTGCCAGCAGTTTAGTGCTAGCCGGCGCCGGGGAGCTGTTTTTT. Amino acids: CASSLVLAGAGELFF.

The chain carries TRBV5-1 and TRBJ2-7; no definite D call. The CDR3 totals 14 residues. Trimming removed 1 base at V and 2 bases at J, with 10 bases between. Looked up from germline, CDR1 is SGHRS and CDR2 is YFSETQ. The CDR3, as DNA: TGCGCCAGCAGCTTGACCGGAATTGCCTACGAGCAGTACTTC. Its protein product is CASSLTGIAYEQYF.

V usage is TRBV20-1 and J usage is TRBJ2-1; possible D gene TRBD2, 5 bases. V dropped 6 bases and J dropped 4 bases, with 19 bases sitting between them. The CDR3 has 15 amino acids. Germline-derived CDR1 and CDR2 are DFQATT and SNEGSKA (reference sequence). Here the CDR3 reads CSAPSTQRRYNEQFF. The CDR3 nucleotides read TGCAGTGCCCCGTCGACACAGCGGAGGTACAATGAGCAGTTCTTC.

This clonotype appeared many times. The chain employs TRBV14 and TRBJ2-1, with D uncertain. V lost 0 bases, J lost 2 bases, and 11 bases lay in between. This CDR3 contains 16 residues. Germline V CDR1 and CDR2: SGHDN, FVKESK. CDR3 nucleotide sequence: TGTGCCAGCAGCCAAGATGCCAGGTTCCCCTACAATGAGCAGTTCTTC. Protein sequence: CASSQDARFPYNEQFF.

This clonotype was counted a few times. The chain employs TRBV20-1 and TRBJ2-3; D gene uncertain. The CDR3 contains 12 residues. The germline V gene has CDR1 DFQATT and CDR2 SNEGSKA (reference sequence). The ends were cut back, 4 bases at V and 1 base at J, with 6 bases in the middle. Here the CDR3 reads CSATRRTDTQYF. CDR3 nucleotides: TGCAGTGCTACAAGACGCACAGATACGCAGTATTTT.

This clonotype was seen more than once but under ten times. The rearrangement joins TRBV7-8 to TRBJ2-3, with unresolved D. CDR3 size: 14 residues. Per the germline V gene, CDR1 is SGHVS and CDR2 is FQNEAQ. V was clipped by 0 bases and J by 6 bases, with 10 bases between them. The CDR3 reads CASSLALSPDTQYF. In nucleotides, the CDR3 is TGTGCCAGCAGCTTAGCGCTTTCCCCCGATACGCAGTATTTT.